These T cell receptor beta chains were read from a single sample in a study of T cell repertoires in cytomegalovirus infection. These receptors lack a known antigen. TCRdb redid the calling of the reads with MiXCR, one entry per CDR3 protein. The table has approximately 770,000 distinct CDR3 sequences, almost 30% seen once. Source: cultured CD8+ T cells from PBMCs, taken from culture after CMV antigen stimulation. The receptors stem from a human donor in good health (CMV status not recorded). Some clones in this sample may be carry-over from other donors' samples. Each CDR3 is given with its conserved first and last residue. Fields, in order: J gene, V gene, clone size, D gene, CDR3 DNA, CDR3 protein. D genes are given only for firm matches. The listing skips clone size in some rows; elsewhere it reads once, few, many or a size class.

TRBJ1-2 | TRBV7-8 | few | . | TGTGCCAGCAGCTTAGCGGCGGAGGGTGGTGGCTACACCTTC | CASSLAAEGGGYTF
TRBJ1-2 | TRBV20-1 | few | TRBD1 | TGCAGTGCTCTTGGACAGGGGAAGATGTTTCGCTATGGCTACACCTTC | CSALGQGKMFRYGYTF
TRBJ2-2 | TRBV20-1 | once | TRBD1 | TGCAGTGCTGACAGGGGTAGACACTTCACCGGGGAGCTGTTTTTT | CSADRGRHFTGELFF
TRBJ2-7 | TRBV7-3 | . | . | TGTGCCAGCAGCAGCAGACAGAGCTCCTACGAGCAGTACTTC | CASSSRQSSYEQYF
TRBJ2-2 | TRBV20-1 | . | . | TGCAGTGCTAATCCCTTAGGCGTCACCGGGGAGCTGTTTTTT | CSANPLGVTGELFF
TRBJ1-1 | TRBV29-1 | . | . | TGCAGCGTAGACCCCGGGATGAACACTGAAGCTTTCTTT | CSVDPGMNTEAFF
TRBJ2-3 | TRBV14 | . | . | TGTGCCAGCACCCGGACAGCCACAGATACGCAGTATTTT | CASTRTATDTQYF
TRBJ2-3 | TRBV20-1 | once | TRBD2 | TGCAGTGCTAGTCCCTCCGGCGTTCAGAGCGGGGGACCCGAGAGCACAGATACGCAGTATTTT | CSASPSGVQSGGPESTDTQYF
TRBJ1-1 | TRBV4-3 | . | TRBD1 | TGCGCCAGCAGCCAAGGGACAGGGGATGGCACTGAAGCTTTCTTT | CASSQGTGDGTEAFF
TRBJ2-1 | TRBV27 | many | . | TGTGCCAGCAGACTTACAGGGATGCACAATGAGCAGTTCTTC | CASRLTGMHNEQFF
TRBJ2-1 | TRBV3-1 | once | TRBD2 | TGTGCCAGCAGCCAAGAGTATGAGCGGGGGGACTTTTACAATGAGCAGTTCTTC | CASSQEYERGDFYNEQFF
TRBJ1-1 | TRBV7-9 | many | . | TGTGCCAGCAGCCCTCCCCGGACGGATTTGAACACTGAAGCTTTCTTT | CASSPPRTDLNTEAFF
TRBJ2-5 | TRBV4-3 | . | . | TGCGCCAGCAGCCAGGCCGATCAAGAGACCCAGTACTTC | CASSQADQETQYF
TRBJ2-2 | TRBV7-8 | few | . | TGTGCCAGCAGCTTATACCCAGGGGGCGGGAGGACCGGGGAGCTGTTTTTT | CASSLYPGGGRTGELFF
TRBJ1-1 | TRBV10-3 | once | . | TGTGCCATCAGGATGACTGAGACTGAAGCTTTCTTT | CAIRMTETEAFF
TRBJ1-4 | TRBV20-1 | . | . | TGCAGTGCTAGAGATAGGGAAGGGGACGGGAATGAAAAACTGTTTTTT | CSARDREGDGNEKLFF
TRBJ2-3 | TRBV10-3 | . | TRBD1 | TGTGCCATCAGTGATGGACAGGGACAGTATTTT | CAISDGQGQYF
TRBJ2-3 | TRBV27 | . | . | TGTGCCAGCAGTTTAAATTTTAGGGGAGATACGCAGTATTTT | CASSLNFRGDTQYF
TRBJ2-5 | TRBV6-2/TRBV6-3 | . | TRBD2 | TGTGCCAGCACCTTAGTGGTAGCGGGGGCGAACCAAGAGACCCAGTACTTC | CASTLVVAGANQETQYF
TRBJ1-5 | TRBV6-1 | . | . | TGTGCCAGCAGTGAATACGGTGATCAGCCCCAGCATTTT | CASSEYGDQPQHF
TRBJ2-1 | TRBV24-1 | few | TRBD1 | TGTGCCACCAGTGATCGACAGGGGAAGGACAATGAGCAGTTCTTC | CATSDRQGKDNEQFF
TRBJ2-1 | TRBV20-1 | . | . | TGCAGTGCTAAGGCCAGCGGGCACTACAATGAGCAGTTCTTC | CSAKASGHYNEQFF
TRBJ2-2 | TRBV7-6 | many | TRBD2 | TGTGCCAGCAGCACTCGACTAGCGGGGGAAACCCTAAACACCGGGGAGCTGTTTTTT | CASSTRLAGETLNTGELFF
TRBJ2-1 | TRBV6-6 | few | . | TGTGCCAGCAGTCTAACCAGGGGCTTAGATGAGCAGTTCTTC | CASSLTRGLDEQFF
TRBJ2-4 | TRBV27 | . | . | TGTGCCAGCAGTCCTCGGACACCGGGGATCCTAGCCAAAAACATTCAGTACTTC | CASSPRTPGILAKNIQYF
TRBJ1-5 | TRBV4-2 | few | . | TGTGCCAGCAGCCAAGGGACAGCTAGCAATCAGCCCCAGCATTTT | CASSQGTASNQPQHF
TRBJ1-2 | TRBV4-3 | . | TRBD1 | TGCGCCAGCAGCCAAGACAGGACAGGGGTTTATGGCTACACCTTC | CASSQDRTGVYGYTF
TRBJ2-3 | TRBV7-9 | few | TRBD1 | TGTGCCAGCAGCTTAGGTCAAGGGGGCAATACAGATACGCAGTATTTT | CASSLGQGGNTDTQYF
TRBJ1-4 | TRBV7-6 | few | TRBD1 | TGTGCCAGCAGCTCGGGCCCCGGGACAGGTGGTGAAAAACTGTTTTTT | CASSSGPGTGGEKLFF
TRBJ2-3 | TRBV4-3 | few | . | TGCGCCAGCAGCCAAGATGTCGTCACAGATACGCAGTATTTT | CASSQDVVTDTQYF
TRBJ1-1 | TRBV29-1 | . | . | TGCAGCGTCTCTCAGAACACTGAAGCTTTCTTT | CSVSQNTEAFF
TRBJ2-3 | TRBV14 | . | . | TGTGCCAGCAGGGACTTTGGCACAGATACGCAGTATTTT | CASRDFGTDTQYF